This T cell receptor (beta chain) was sequenced for a study of identical twins. General study results and limits: Its conclusions, products of cross-sectional statistical analysis, did not come from following the same donors.

Note on this clonotype: The antigen remains undetermined.

The CDR3 spans 12 residues. V was cut by 6 bases and J by 8 bases, with 11 bases left in between. Germline loops: CDR1 MNHEY, CDR2 SVGAGI. TCRdb used MiXCR to reprocess the 5' RACE reads, holding one entry per CDR3 protein. Among around 1.7 million distinct CDR3 sequences listed, about 30% were seen once. Material: cord blood. The rearrangement uses TRBV6-5 and TRBJ1-5, with D possibly matching TRBD1 (6 bases). The sequence was obtained from a newborn girl in good health. The CDR3 here is CASRTGSEPQHF. The CDR3 coding sequence is TGTGCCAGCAGAACAGGGTCGGAGCCCCAGCATTTT.